This is a list of T cell receptor beta chains from one sample in a study of cytomegalovirus exposure and HLA in healthy donors. TCRdb keeps only in-frame clones here, not all; method: immunoSEQ multiplex PCR. The repertoire has around 190,000 clones, 83% of them found once; the top ten carry around 1.6%. The sequenced material came from PBMCs. These receptor sequences come from a man in his forties or fifties in good health and CMV-seropositive. The CDR3 runs from the conserved cysteine through the conserved F or W. D genes are given only for firm matches. Rows give clone size only sometimes, using once, few, many, or a class for an expanded clone.

>TRBJ2-7|14|once|TRBD1|TRBV5-4
TGTGCCAGCAGCTTGGGGCAGGGGGTCTACGAGCAGTACTTC
CASSLGQGVYEQYF
>TRBJ1-3|16|.|.|TRBV18
TGTGCCAGCTCACCGGTGGGGGACTACTCTGGAAACACCATATATTTT
CASSPVGDYSGNTIYF
>TRBJ1-1|11|few|.|TRBV10-2
TGCGCCAGCAGAGGACAGACGGAAGCTTTCTTT
CASRGQTEAFF
>TRBJ2-7|14|.|.|TRBV27
TGTGCCAGCAGTCCGGACTCACGACCCGGCGAGCAGTACTTC
CASSPDSRPGEQYF
>TRBJ1-3|16|few|TRBD1|TRBV7-9
TGTTCCAGCAGCTTAGGAACAGGGGGCGGTGGAAACACCATATATTTT
CSSSLGTGGGGNTIYF
>TRBJ2-1|17|.|TRBD2|TRBV27
TGTGCCAGCAGTTTCACCTCCAGCGGGAGGGATTACAATGAGCAGTTCTTC
CASSFTSSGRDYNEQFF
>TRBJ1-4|16|.|.|TRBV7-9
TGTGCCAGCAGCGGATTACGGGACATCCCTAATGAAAAACTGTTTTTT
CASSGLRDIPNEKLFF
>TRBJ2-1|14|.|.|TRBV5-1
TGCGCCAGCAGCACGCAGGGTCCAGTCGGTGAGCAGTTCTTC
CASSTQGPVGEQFF
>TRBJ2-7|13|.|TRBD2|TRBV6-5
TGTGCCAGCAGTCCTAGCGGGAGCGGAGAGCAGTACTTC
CASSPSGSGEQYF
>TRBJ2-1|14|.|.|TRBV5-6
TGTGCCAGCAGCTTACGGACAGTTTACAATGAGCAGTTCTTC
CASSLRTVYNEQFF
>TRBJ1-2|16|.|TRBD1|TRBV18
TGTGCCAGCTCACCACCGACAGGGAAAGCTAACTATGGCTACACCTTC
CASSPPTGKANYGYTF
>TRBJ2-3|17|.|.|TRBV5-8
TGTGCCAGCAGCTTCCTGAGGCGCGCGGCTAGCACAGATACGCAGTATTTT
CASSFLRRAASTDTQYF
>TRBJ2-2|14|.|.|TRBV11-2
TGTGCCAGCAGCTTAGATAGGGGGTCCGGGGAGCTGTTTTTT
CASSLDRGSGELFF
>TRBJ1-1|14|.|.|TRBV6-5
TGTGCCAGCAGTCGAAGGGGCGCAATGGCTGAAGCTTTCTTT
CASSRRGAMAEAFF
>TRBJ1-5|14|.|.|TRBV2
TGTGCCAGCAGTGGGCCCGGGAGCAATCAGCCCCAGCATTTT
CASSGPGSNQPQHF
>TRBJ2-5|13|.|TRBD2|TRBV19
TGTGCCAGTGGGCCTCGGGAGGTAGAGACCCAGTACTTC
CASGPREVETQYF
>TRBJ2-7|16|.|TRBD1|TRBV10-2
TGCGCCAGCAGTGAGTCGCCCGGACAGGGGGACTACGAGCAGTACTTC
CASSESPGQGDYEQYF
>TRBJ2-3|14|.|.|TRBV5-1
TGCGCCAGCACCCCTGGAGGGGATGCAGATACGCAGTATTTT
CASTPGGDADTQYF
>TRBJ2-7|14|.|TRBD2|TRBV6-5
TGTGCCAGCAGTCCAGCGGGAGTGGGCTCCGAGCAGTACTTC
CASSPAGVGSEQYF
>TRBJ1-6|15|.|.|TRBV19
TGTGCCAGTAGGAGTGACCGGGGAGCTAATTCACCCCTCCACTTT
CASRSDRGANSPLHF
>TRBJ1-2|12|few|.|TRBV29-1
TGCAGCGTTGTGGGAGGGGGCTATGGCTACACCTTC
CSVVGGGYGYTF
>TRBJ1-4|12|.|.|TRBV2
TGTGCCAGCGGGAGGGAGGCCCTAAAACTGTTTTTT
CASGREALKLFF
>TRBJ2-5|13|once|TRBD1|TRBV5-6
TGTGCCAGCAGCGGGGACAGGCCCGAGACCCAGTACTTC
CASSGDRPETQYF
>TRBJ2-2|15|.|TRBD1|TRBV5-1
TGCGCCAGCAGCGGACAGGGGGCATTCACCGGGGAGCTGTTTTTT
CASSGQGAFTGELFF
>TRBJ1-4|14|.|.|TRBV7-9
TGTGCCAGCAGCTTAGCGCCAGGGAATGAAAAACTGTTTTTT
CASSLAPGNEKLFF
>TRBJ2-3|15|.|.|TRBV7-9
TGTGCCAGCAGTTTTACCAGGGATACCACAGATACGCAGTATTTT
CASSFTRDTTDTQYF
>TRBJ2-6|18|once|.|TRBV5-1
TGCGCCAGCAGCTTTCCGGGACAACCAAGCTCTGGGGCCAACGTCCTGACTTTC
CASSFPGQPSSGANVLTF
>TRBJ2-1|15|.|TRBD1|TRBV11-3
TGTGCCAGCAGCCCACTAACGACAGGGTTGACTGAGCAGTTCTTC
CASSPLTTGLTEQFF
>TRBJ1-1|13|.|.|TRBV6-1
TGTGCCAGCAGTGGGACAGTTTACACTGAAGCTTTCTTT
CASSGTVYTEAFF
>TRBJ1-1|13|.|.|TRBV27
TGTGCCAGCAGCCTTGGGGCCGACACTGAAGCTTTCTTT
CASSLGADTEAFF
>TRBJ2-3|16|.|TRBD1|TRBV25-1
TGTGCCAGCAGTGTATCTAGGACAGGGAGCACAGATACGCAGTATTTT
CASSVSRTGSTDTQYF
>TRBJ2-3|16|.|TRBD2|TRBV28
TGTGCCAGCAGCCCAAACCCACTAGCGGGAGGTCCCCCTCTCCGGTTT
CASSPNPLAGGPPLRF
>TRBJ1-2|13|.|.|TRBV30
TGTGCCTGGAAATCGGGGGGCGGCTATGGCTACACCTTC
CAWKSGGGYGYTF
>TRBJ2-5|15|.|TRBD2|TRBV11-2
TGTGCCAGCAGGGGGAGCGGGAGGTTCCAAGAGACCCAGTACTTC
CASRGSGRFQETQYF
>TRBJ2-7|15|.|.|TRBV9
TGTGCCAGCAGCGGGGGGCAGGGGAGCTCCTACGAGCAGTACTTC
CASSGGQGSSYEQYF
>TRBJ1-2|14|.|TRBD1|TRBV5-4
TGTGCCAGCAGCTTTATAGGGGGCGCGGGTGGCTACACCTTC
CASSFIGGAGGYTF
>TRBJ1-3|14|.|.|TRBV28
TGTGCCAGCAGCCTCGTCAGGGCTGGAAACACCATATATTTT
CASSLVRAGNTIYF
>TRBJ2-1|15|.|TRBD2|TRBV15
TGTGCCACCAGCAGATTAGCGGGGAACTACAATGAGCAGTTCTTC
CATSRLAGNYNEQFF
>TRBJ2-1|11|.|.|TRBV12-5
TGTGCTAGTGGTAGTTACACCTCCCTCTTCTTC
CASGSYTSLFF
>TRBJ1-1|15|.|.|TRBV10-1
TGCGCCAGCAGTGCCCCAAAGGGGCAGGGCACTGAAGCTTTCTTT
CASSAPKGQGTEAFF
>TRBJ2-2|12|.|.|TRBV29-1
TGCAGCGTTGTAAGGGGAAGCGGGGAGCTGTTTTTT
CSVVRGSGELFF
>TRBJ2-5|15|.|.|TRBV6-1
TGTGCCAGCAAGGAGCCGGGTGACTCTCGGTGGACCCAGTACTTC
CASKEPGDSRWTQYF
>TRBJ2-5|15|.|TRBD2|TRBV6-6
TGTGCCAGCAGTTACTCGTCTAGCGGGAGTGAGACCCAGTACTTC
CASSYSSSGSETQYF
>TRBJ1-1|11|.|TRBD1|TRBV6-5
TGTGCCAGCAGTACCGGGACAGGTGTGACTTTT
CASSTGTGVTF
>TRBJ2-2|16|.|.|TRBV15
TGTGCCACCGGACCCAGGTCCGGGACAATGACCGGGGAGCTGTTTTTT
CATGPRSGTMTGELFF